This entry concerns a single T cell receptor beta chain. Its antigen is unidentified. The protocol was immunoSEQ multiplex PCR, while the TCRdb copy is restricted to in-frame clones and leaves out a portion. The sample records around 150,000 clones, about nine tenths being singletons. This entry comes from a study of T cell responses to AZD1222 COVID-19 vaccine. Study-level information: Second doses were pooled across both intervals (about 4 or about 12 weeks). General study points: A reported finding is that nearly half of spike-specific TCRs target unmutated variant regions. There were repertoire samples only from the period after the peak T cell response.

The sequencing here drew on peripheral blood, taken on day 0 of AZD1222 vaccination. This TCR was sampled from an adult in good health.

As DNA, the CDR3 is TGTGCCAGTAGCGACCTAGCGGGCTCCTACAATGAGCAGTTCTTC. This codes for CASSDLAGSYNEQFF. J is TRBJ2-1 and V is TRBV19; 8 bases fit TRBD2. CDR1 and CDR2 from the germline V gene are LNHDA and SQIVND (reference sequence). The CDR3 runs to 15 residues. V lost 6 bases and J lost 0; bases outside the gene matches: 4. Variable domain in full (rest from reference TRBV19 and TRBJ2-1): DGGITQSPKYLFRKEGQNVTLSCEQNLNHDAMYWYRQDPGQGLRLIYYSQIVNDFQKGDIAEGYSVSREKKESFPLTVTSAQKNPTAFYLCASSDLAGSYNEQFFGPGTRLTVL.